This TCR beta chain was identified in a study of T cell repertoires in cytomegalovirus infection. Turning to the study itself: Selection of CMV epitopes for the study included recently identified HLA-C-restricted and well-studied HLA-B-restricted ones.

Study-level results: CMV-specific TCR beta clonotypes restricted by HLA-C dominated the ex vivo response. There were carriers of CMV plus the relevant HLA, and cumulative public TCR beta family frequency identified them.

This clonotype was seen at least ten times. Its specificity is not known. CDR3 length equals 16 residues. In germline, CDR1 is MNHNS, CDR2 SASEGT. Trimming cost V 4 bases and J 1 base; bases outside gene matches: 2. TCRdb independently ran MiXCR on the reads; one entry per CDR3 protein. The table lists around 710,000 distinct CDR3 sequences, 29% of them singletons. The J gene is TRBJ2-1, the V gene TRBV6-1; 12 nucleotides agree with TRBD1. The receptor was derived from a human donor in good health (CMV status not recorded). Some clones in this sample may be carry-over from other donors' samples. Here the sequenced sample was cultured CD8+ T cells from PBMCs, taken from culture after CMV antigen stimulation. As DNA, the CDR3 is TGTGCCAGCAGTGGGGGACAGGGGGCGTCCTACAATGAGCAGTTCTTC. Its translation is CASSGGQGASYNEQFF.